This T cell receptor beta chain was recorded in a study of blood T cell repertoires in COVID-19. Turning to the study itself: From the United States, Italy and Spain came samples of acute and convalescent COVID-19.

The germline V gene has CDR1 MNHEY and CDR2 SVGEGT. V was clipped by 5 bases and J by 4 bases; unmatched bases: 7. The CDR3 length is 14 residues. In the study's own analysis: Reference gene primer amplification yielded estimated nucleated cell counts. Clones were read by immunoSEQ multiplex PCR, and TCRdb kept only the in-frame ones, dropping some. V and J calls and clone size are those listed in that table; D and trimming were worked out from the DNA. The repertoire holds around 29,000 clones, with approximately 67% as singletons. The material sequenced was peripheral blood. The source of this sequence is a human donor in a cohort sampled during active COVID-19. The chain has TRBV6-2 or TRBV6-3 and TRBJ2-7; 8 bases match TRBD2. As DNA, the CDR3 is TGTGCCAGCAGTCGAGCGGGAGAAAGGTACGAGCAGTACTTC. Residues: CASSRAGERYEQYF.